This record looks at one T cell receptor (beta chain) sequence and its context. Its specificity is not known. It was with 60 Vbeta and 13 Jbeta primers that the PCR ran. Method: immunoSEQ multiplex PCR; TCRdb's copy keeps in-frame clones and lacks some. The sample shows some 130,000 clones, around 72% of them seen only once. The data were obtained in a study of cytomegalovirus exposure and HLA in healthy donors. Germline values: CDR1 GTSNPN, CDR2 SVGIG (reference sequence). The CDR3 is made up of 17 amino acids. Trimming stripped 4 bases from V and 0 bases from J, with 20 bases between. Regarding the study as a whole: For presence/absence analyses, sequencing depth was assumed to be roughly uniform across donors. Earlier analysis yielded a pattern in which most TCR beta V segments were productive about 90% or about 30% of the time. Overall, roughly 160 TCR beta chains were annotated as cytomegalovirus-associated. As immune exposure information, only CMV serostatus was available.

V and J are TRBV30 and TRBJ2-3; D unresolved. The specimen was PBMCs. This TCR derives from a woman under 30 in good health and CMV-seronegative. The CDR3 loop reads CAWNRPTERLSTDTQYF. CDR3 coding DNA: TGTGCCTGGAATCGCCCCACGGAGCGCCTTAGCACAGATACGCAGTATTTT.